This paragraph covers one TCR beta chain sequence. Its cognate antigen is unknown. This specimen comes from a study of T cells after yellow fever vaccination. Germline-derived CDR1 and CDR2 are SGHTA and FQGNSA. Deletions cut 6 bases from V and 1 base from J, with 10 bases between. The CDR3 covers 15 residues. Findings of the study overall: Within FACS-sorted repertoires, abundant clonotypes contaminating from the bulk population could be present.

One entry per CDR3 protein, called by TCRdb with MiXCR from the 5' RACE reads. The top ten clones hold roughly 2.6% of a sample with roughly 120,000 distinct CDR3 sequences, about 7% of them seen once. The TCR sequence derives from a man aged 18 to 29 who received the YFV17D yellow fever vaccine. The sample was CD4+ T cells sorted from PBMCs, taken roughly 10 days after the first yellow fever vaccination. This chain connects TRBV7-2 to TRBJ1-6; D is unclear. The CDR3 here is CASRALGSYNSPLHF. In DNA form, the CDR3 reads TGTGCCAGCAGGGCTCTGGGTTCCTATAATTCACCCCTCCACTTT.